The 21 T cell receptor beta chains in this list originate from one sample, sequenced in a study of T-cell reconstitution after alpha-beta-depleted transplantation in children. It was with unique molecular identifiers that the TCRbeta library was prepared. TCRdb reanalysed the PCR reads using MiXCR and keeps one entry per CDR3 protein. The data contain around 440,000 distinct CDR3 sequences, 10% to 13% of them singletons. The sample here was PBMCs, taken before TCRalphabeta/CD19-depleted stem cell transplant. Source of these receptors: a child aged 2 to 15 with inherited bone marrow failure, due to receive a stem cell transplant.

This clonotype occurred many times. The V and J genes are TRBV3-1 and TRBJ2-7, with 7 bases aligning to TRBD2. The CDR3 loop spans 15 amino acids. CDR1 is LGHDT, CDR2 YNNKEL, per germline (reference sequence). After removal of 4 bases from V and 4 bases from J, the junction contained 10 bases not matched to a gene. The CDR3 loop reads CASSPVAGVRYEQYF. As DNA, the CDR3 is TGTGCCAGCAGCCCCGTGGCGGGAGTTCGGTACGAGCAGTACTTC.

The J gene is TRBJ2-6, the V gene TRBV5-1; possible D gene TRBD1, 6 bases. The CDR3 has 17 amino acids. The V gene's germline CDR1 is SGHRS and CDR2 YFSETQ. The V end lost 4 bases, the J end lost 0 bases, and 14 bases lay between the germline ends. CDR3 amino acids: CASSVTGPNSGANVLTF. As DNA, the CDR3 is TGCGCCAGCAGCGTGACAGGTCCGAACTCTGGGGCCAACGTCCTGACTTTC. Complete variable domain (other parts from reference TRBV5-1 and TRBJ2-6): KAGVTQTPRYLIKTRGQQVTLSCSPISGHRSVSWYQQTPGQGLQFLFEYFSETQRNKGNFPGRFSGRQFSNSRSEMNVSTLELGDSALYLCASSVTGPNSGANVLTFGAGSRLTVL.

This clonotype was recorded at least ten times. The V and J genes are TRBV7-9 and TRBJ2-7, with D possibly being TRBD2 (6 bases). CDR3 length: 12 residues. Trimming pared 5 bases from V and 7 bases from J, leaving 12 bases between. Germline assignment: CDR1 SEHNR and CDR2 FQNEAQ (reference sequence). The CDR3 coding sequence is TGTGCCAGCAGCCCCTCGGGGGAAGAGCAGTACTTC. Protein sequence: CASSPSGEEQYF.

This clonotype has just one count. A read error may be the cause here, since a much bigger clone is one base away. The chain links TRBV20-1 to TRBJ2-2; possibly TRBD1 for D (6 bases). The CDR3 is 16 residues long. Germline assignment: CDR1 DFQATT and CDR2 SNEGSKA (reference sequence). CDR3 loop: CSARGWSPRDTRELFF. The CDR3 coding sequence is TGCAGTGCTAGAGGGTGGAGCCCACGGGACACCAGGGAGCTGTTTTTT.

This clonotype was observed a few times. The chain is built from TRBV11-2 and TRBJ2-1; maybe TRBD1 (7 bases). Per germline, CDR1 SGHAT and CDR2 FQNNGV. The V end was cut by 2 bases, the J end by 6 bases, with 11 bases between. This CDR3 region has 14 residues. CDR3 nucleotide sequence: TGTGCCAGCAGCTTAACTCAGGGGGGCAATGAGCAGTTCTTC. The encoded protein is CASSLTQGGNEQFF.

This clonotype was recorded at least ten times. The chain couples TRBV6-5 to TRBJ2-4; 7 nucleotides agree with TRBD2. J lost 4 bases, V lost 4 bases, and 4 bases had no gene match. Germline CDR1 MNHEY, CDR2 SVGAGI. CDR3 length: 14 amino acids. CDR3 residues: CASSLGGGKNIQYF. DNA for the CDR3: TGTGCCAGCAGTTTGGGGGGGGGTAAAAACATTCAGTACTTC.

This clonotype was observed at least ten times. V and J are TRBV7-2 and TRBJ2-1; TRBD2 matches 11 bases. Germline assignment: CDR1 SGHTA and CDR2 FQGNSA. The CDR3 sequence is 15 residues long. Germline trimming cut 6 bases from V and 4 bases from J; bases unmatched to any gene: 5. The DNA of the CDR3 is TGTGCCAGCAGTTTTACTAGCGGGAGTTACAATGAGCAGTTCTTC. It codes for CASSFTSGSYNEQFF.

The rearrangement uses TRBV10-3 and TRBJ2-1; D not resolved. CDR1 is ENHRY and CDR2 is SYGVKD in the germline V gene. The CDR3 covers 15 residues. The ends were cut back, 3 bases at V and 2 bases at J, with 11 bases in the middle. CDR3 bases: TGTGCCATCAGTGACCCGGCTCTGACCTACAATGAGCAGTTCTTC. It encodes CAISDPALTYNEQFF.

This clonotype has just one count. J is TRBJ2-2 and V is TRBV15, with 8 bases lining up with TRBD1. This CDR3 region has 15 residues. With 0 bases clipped from V and 3 bases from J, the junction kept 0 bases outside the gene matches. CDR1 and CDR2 from the germline V gene are LNHNV and YYDKDF (reference sequence). CDR3 residues: CATSREGQDTGELFF. For the CDR3, the DNA is TGTGCCACCAGCAGAGAGGGACAGGACACCGGGGAGCTGTTTTTT.

This clonotype was picked up many times. This sequence joins TRBV7-2 and TRBJ2-7; tentative D call: TRBD2 (5 bases). CDR1 is SGHTA and CDR2 is FQGNSA in the germline V gene. This CDR3 comprises 16 residues. Deletions cut 2 bases from V and 3 bases from J, with 17 bases between. The CDR3 protein is CASSLRLDSYYYEQYF. CDR3 coding DNA: TGTGCCAGCAGCTTAAGATTGGACTCGTATTACTACGAGCAGTACTTC.

Details on this clonotype: This may stem from a read error, because a much larger clone lies one nucleotide away. The V gene is TRBV9, the J gene TRBJ2-7; possibly TRBD1 or TRBD2 for D (5 bases each). The CDR3 runs to 15 residues. Germline values: CDR1 SGDLS, CDR2 YYNGEE. CDR3 in amino acids: CATSSRGADPYEQYF. Here the CDR3 DNA reads TGTGCCACCAGCTCTAGAGGGGCGGACCCCTACGAGCAGTACTTC.

The chain recombines TRBV12-3 or TRBV12-4 with TRBJ2-1; tentatively, D is TRBD2 (6 bases). This CDR3 is built from 16 residues. V lost 3 bases and J 3 bases, leaving 15 bases between the germline ends. For the CDR3, the DNA is TGTGCCAGCAGTTTGTCGCTTGGGGACTTCTACAATGAGCAGTTCTTC. This encodes CASSLSLGDFYNEQFF.

This clonotype was seen repeatedly, ten times or more. V gene TRBV5-1 combines with J gene TRBJ2-7; 7 bases map to TRBD1. This CDR3 region has 15 residues. V lost 2 bases and J lost 2; bases outside the gene matches: 7. CDR1 SGHRS and CDR2 YFSETQ come from the germline V gene. In nucleotides, the CDR3 is TGCGCCAGCAGCTTCGGGTGGACAGGTACCTACGAGCAGTACTTC. The encoded protein is CASSFGWTGTYEQYF.

This clonotype was seen at least ten times. The chain joins TRBV5-4 to TRBJ1-1, with D possibly TRBD1 on 6 matching bases. V lost 2 bases, J lost 3 bases, and 14 bases lay in between. Germline CDR1 reads SGHNT; CDR2 reads YYREEE (reference sequence). CDR3 length equals 15 residues. DNA for the CDR3: TGTGCCAGCAGCTTCCCCAGGGGCGGGGACACTGAAGCTTTCTTT. Translated: CASSFPRGGDTEAFF.

This clonotype was recorded many times. The rearrangement uses TRBV10-2 and TRBJ1-2; no clear D gene. The V gene's germline CDR1 is WSHSY and CDR2 SAAADI. V was clipped by 0 bases and J by 4 bases, with 12 bases between them. The CDR3 has 15 amino acids. Here the CDR3 DNA reads TGCGCCAGCAGTGAGTCGCGTCAGGTACCCTATGGCTACACCTTC. Its protein is CASSESRQVPYGYTF.

The chain employs TRBV27 and TRBJ2-1; 8 bases agree with TRBD2. Germline V gene data show CDR1 as MNHEY and CDR2 as SMNVEV (reference sequence). This CDR3 has 16 residues. Losses at the gene ends were 5 bases for V and 6 bases for J; bases not matched to a gene: 12. The CDR3 is CASSPRTSFIPNEQFF. Written as DNA, the CDR3 is TGTGCCAGCAGTCCCCGGACTAGCTTTATCCCCAATGAGCAGTTCTTC.

This clonotype was counted many times. J is TRBJ1-6 and V is TRBV20-1; the D gene is possibly TRBD1 (6 bases). The germline V gene has CDR1 DFQATT and CDR2 SNEGSKA (reference sequence). Trimming pared 6 bases from V and 1 base from J, leaving 19 bases between. CDR3 size: 17 residues. In DNA, the CDR3 is TGCAGTGCATCGAGGGGGGCAGGGGCATCCTATAATTCACCCCTCCACTTT. Translating it yields CSASRGAGASYNSPLHF.

This clonotype was seen repeatedly, ten times or more. V gene TRBV27 combines with J gene TRBJ2-7, with D unresolved. This CDR3 is built from 13 residues. V lost 5 bases and J 4 bases, leaving 12 bases between the germline ends. The germline gives CDR1 MNHEY, CDR2 SMNVEV (reference sequence). The CDR3 DNA reads as TGTGCCAGCAGTCCGGAAGAAGAGTACGAGCAGTACTTC. Its protein is CASSPEEEYEQYF.

This clonotype has at least ten counts. The V gene is TRBV25-1, the J gene TRBJ2-7; D not certain. The germline V gene has CDR1 MGHDK and CDR2 SYGVNS. Trimming took off 5 bases at V and 0 bases at J, with 8 bases between the two ends. The CDR3 extends over 13 amino acids. CDR3 sequence (DNA): TGTGCCAGCAGTCTATCCCACTCCTACGAGCAGTACTTC. It is translated as CASSLSHSYEQYF.

The chain uses TRBV7-2 and TRBJ1-3; no definite D call. The CDR3 is 15 amino acids. Germline V gene sequence: CDR1 SGHTA, CDR2 FQGNSA. The germline V and J ends were trimmed by 4 bases and 4 bases, with 14 bases remaining between them. The CDR3 DNA follows: TGTGCCAGCAGCTCTAGGACCGGCCAGGGAAACACCATATATTTT. Residues: CASSSRTGQGNTIYF.

This clonotype showed up many times. The rearrangement joins TRBV5-1 to TRBJ2-1; TRBD1 matches 8 bases. The CDR3 runs to 16 residues. The germline CDR1 and CDR2 sequences are SGHRS and YFSETQ. After removal of 0 bases from V and 7 bases from J, the junction contained 9 bases not matched to a gene. The CDR3 nucleotides read TGCGCCAGCAGCTTGGCCGGTCACAGGGGGAGGAATGAGCAGTTCTTC. It specifies CASSLAGHRGRNEQFF.